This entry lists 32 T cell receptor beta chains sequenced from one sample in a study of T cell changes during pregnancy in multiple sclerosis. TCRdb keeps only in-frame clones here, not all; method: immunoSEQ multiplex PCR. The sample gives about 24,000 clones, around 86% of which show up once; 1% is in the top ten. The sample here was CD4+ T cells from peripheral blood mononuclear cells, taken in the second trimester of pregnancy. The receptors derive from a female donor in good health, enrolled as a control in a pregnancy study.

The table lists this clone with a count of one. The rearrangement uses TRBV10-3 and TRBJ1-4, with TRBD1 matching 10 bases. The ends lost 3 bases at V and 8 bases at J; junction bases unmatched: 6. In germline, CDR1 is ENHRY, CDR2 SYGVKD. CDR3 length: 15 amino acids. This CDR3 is CAISDRDRGFEKLFF. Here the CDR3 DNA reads TGTGCCATCAGTGACCGGGACAGGGGTTTCGAAAAACTGTTTTTT.

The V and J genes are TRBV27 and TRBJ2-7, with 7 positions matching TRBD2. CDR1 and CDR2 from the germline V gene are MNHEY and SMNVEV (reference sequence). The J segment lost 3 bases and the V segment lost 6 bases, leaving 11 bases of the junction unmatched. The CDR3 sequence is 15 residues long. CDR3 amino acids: CASRFGPSGNYEQYF. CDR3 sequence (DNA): TGTGCCAGCAGATTCGGGCCTAGCGGCAACTACGAGCAGTACTTC.

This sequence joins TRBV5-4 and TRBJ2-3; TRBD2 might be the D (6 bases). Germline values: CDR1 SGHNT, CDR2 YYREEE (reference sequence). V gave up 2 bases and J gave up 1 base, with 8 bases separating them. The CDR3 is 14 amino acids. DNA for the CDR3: TGTGCCAGCAGCTTTCGCGGGGGCACAGATACGCAGTATTTT. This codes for CASSFRGGTDTQYF.

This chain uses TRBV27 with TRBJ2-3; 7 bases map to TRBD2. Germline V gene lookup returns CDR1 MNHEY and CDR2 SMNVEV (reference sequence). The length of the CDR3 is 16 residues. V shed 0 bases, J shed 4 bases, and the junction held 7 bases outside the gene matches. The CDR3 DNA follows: TGTGCCAGCAGTTTATCCCTGGGGCTAGCGGCAGATACGCAGTATTTT. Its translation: CASSLSLGLAADTQYF.

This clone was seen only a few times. CDR3 in DNA: TGCAGTGCTCGTCAGGGGTCCCGAGCTTTCTTT. Its protein is CSARQGSRAFF. The rearrangement links TRBV20-1 to TRBJ1-1; the D gene is possibly TRBD1 (6 bases). The CDR3 is made up of 11 amino acids. V lost 5 bases to trimming and J lost 10 bases, with 14 bases between them. CDR1 DFQATT and CDR2 SNEGSKA come from the germline V gene (reference sequence).

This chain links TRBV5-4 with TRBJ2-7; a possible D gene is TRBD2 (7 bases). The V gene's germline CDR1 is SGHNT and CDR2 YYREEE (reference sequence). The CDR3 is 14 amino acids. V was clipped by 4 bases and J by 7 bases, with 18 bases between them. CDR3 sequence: CASSGGRGAGEQYF. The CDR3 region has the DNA TGTGCCAGCAGCGGGGGACGGGGGGCGGGGGAGCAGTACTTC.

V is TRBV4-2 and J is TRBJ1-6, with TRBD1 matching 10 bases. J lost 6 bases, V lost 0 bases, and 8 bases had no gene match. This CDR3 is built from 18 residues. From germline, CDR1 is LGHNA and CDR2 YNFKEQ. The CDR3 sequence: CASSQDRQGAVSNSPLHF. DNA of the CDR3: TGTGCCAGCAGCCAAGATCGACAGGGGGCGGTGAGTAATTCACCCCTCCACTTT.

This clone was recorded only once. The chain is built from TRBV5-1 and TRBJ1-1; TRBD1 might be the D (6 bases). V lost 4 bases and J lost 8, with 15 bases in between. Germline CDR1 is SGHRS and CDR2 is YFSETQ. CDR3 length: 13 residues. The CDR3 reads CASSPFNRAEAFF. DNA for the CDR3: TGCGCCAGCAGCCCCTTCAACAGGGCAGAAGCTTTCTTT.

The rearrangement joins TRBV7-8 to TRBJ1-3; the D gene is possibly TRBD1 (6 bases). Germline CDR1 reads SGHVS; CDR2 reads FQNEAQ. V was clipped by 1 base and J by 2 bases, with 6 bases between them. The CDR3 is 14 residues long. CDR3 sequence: CASSLDRAGNTIYF. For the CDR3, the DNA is TGTGCCAGCAGCTTAGACAGGGCTGGAAACACCATATATTTT.

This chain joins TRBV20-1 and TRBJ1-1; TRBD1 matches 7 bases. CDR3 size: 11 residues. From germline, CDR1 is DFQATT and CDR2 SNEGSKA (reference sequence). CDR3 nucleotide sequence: TGCGGAGGGACAGTGAACACTGAAGCTTTCTTT. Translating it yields CGGTVNTEAFF.

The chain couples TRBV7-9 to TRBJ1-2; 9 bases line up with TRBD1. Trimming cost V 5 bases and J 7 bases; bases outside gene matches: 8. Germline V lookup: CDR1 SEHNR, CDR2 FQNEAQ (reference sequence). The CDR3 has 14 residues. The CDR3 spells CASSPAGTGSGYTF. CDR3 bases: TGTGCCAGCAGCCCCGCCGGGACAGGGTCTGGCTACACCTTC.

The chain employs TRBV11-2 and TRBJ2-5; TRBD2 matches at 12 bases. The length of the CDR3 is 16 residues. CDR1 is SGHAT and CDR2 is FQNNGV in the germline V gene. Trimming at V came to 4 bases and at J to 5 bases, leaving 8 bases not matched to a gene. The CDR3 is CASSSPSGGAWETQYF. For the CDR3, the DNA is TGTGCCAGCAGCTCGCCTAGCGGGGGGGCCTGGGAGACCCAGTACTTC.

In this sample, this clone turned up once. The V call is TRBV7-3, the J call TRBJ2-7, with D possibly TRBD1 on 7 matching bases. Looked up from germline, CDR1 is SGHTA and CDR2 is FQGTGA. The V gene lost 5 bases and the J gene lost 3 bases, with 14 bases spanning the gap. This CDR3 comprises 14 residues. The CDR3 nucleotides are TGTGCCAGCAGCCCTTCAGGGGGGATCTACGAGCAGTACTTC. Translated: CASSPSGGIYEQYF.

Here the CDR3 DNA reads TGCGCCAGCAGCTCCTTGGACAGGCCTAATGAGCAGTTCTTC. Translated, it gives CASSSLDRPNEQFF. The chain has TRBV5-1 and TRBJ2-1, with 7 bases fitting TRBD1. The CDR3 is 14 residues long. Germline V gives CDR1 SGHRS, CDR2 YFSETQ. V trimming: 3 bases; J trimming: 7 bases; junction bases outside the gene matches: 7.

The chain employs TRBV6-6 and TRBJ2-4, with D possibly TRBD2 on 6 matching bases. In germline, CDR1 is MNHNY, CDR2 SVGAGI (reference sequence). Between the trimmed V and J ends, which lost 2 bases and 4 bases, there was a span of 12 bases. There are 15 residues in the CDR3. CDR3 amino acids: CASSYTVGGKNIQYF. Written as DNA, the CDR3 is TGTGCCAGCAGTTACACCGTTGGGGGGAAAAACATTCAGTACTTC.

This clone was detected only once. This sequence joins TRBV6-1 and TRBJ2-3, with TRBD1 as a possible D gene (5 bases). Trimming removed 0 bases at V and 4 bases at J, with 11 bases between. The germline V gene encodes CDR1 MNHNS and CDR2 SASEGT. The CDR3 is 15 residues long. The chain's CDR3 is CASSEAGQGPDTQYF. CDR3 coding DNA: TGTGCCAGCAGTGAAGCGGGCCAGGGCCCAGATACGCAGTATTTT.

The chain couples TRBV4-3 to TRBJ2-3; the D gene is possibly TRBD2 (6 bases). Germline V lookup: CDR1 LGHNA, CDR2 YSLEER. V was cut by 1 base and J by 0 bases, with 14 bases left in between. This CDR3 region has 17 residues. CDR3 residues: CASSQGIDAGSTDTQYF. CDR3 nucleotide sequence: TGCGCCAGCAGCCAAGGTATCGACGCGGGAAGCACAGATACGCAGTATTTT.

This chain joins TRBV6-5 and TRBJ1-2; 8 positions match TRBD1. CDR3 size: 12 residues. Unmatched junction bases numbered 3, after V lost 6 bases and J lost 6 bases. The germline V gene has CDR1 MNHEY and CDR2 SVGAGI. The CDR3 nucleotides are TGTGCCAGCAGACAGGGGGAGCATGGCTACACCTTC. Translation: CASRQGEHGYTF.

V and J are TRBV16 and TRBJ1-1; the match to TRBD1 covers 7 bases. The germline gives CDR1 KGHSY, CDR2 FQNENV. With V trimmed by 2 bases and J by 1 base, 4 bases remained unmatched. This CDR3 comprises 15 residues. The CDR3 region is CASSQVGQQNTEAFF. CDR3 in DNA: TGTGCCAGCAGCCAAGTGGGACAGCAGAACACTGAAGCTTTCTTT. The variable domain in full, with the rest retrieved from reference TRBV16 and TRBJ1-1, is GEEVAQTPKHLVRGEGQKAKLYCAPIKGHSYVFWYQQVLKNEFKFLISFQNENVFDETGMPKERFSAKCLPNSPCSLEIQATKLEDSAVYFCASSQVGQQNTEAFFGQGTRLTVV.

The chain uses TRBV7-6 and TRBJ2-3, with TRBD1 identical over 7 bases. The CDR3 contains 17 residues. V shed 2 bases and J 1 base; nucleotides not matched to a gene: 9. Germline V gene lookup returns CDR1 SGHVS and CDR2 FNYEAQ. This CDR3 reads CASSLYVRTGGTDTQYF. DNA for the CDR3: TGTGCCAGCAGCTTATACGTAAGGACAGGAGGCACAGATACGCAGTATTTT.

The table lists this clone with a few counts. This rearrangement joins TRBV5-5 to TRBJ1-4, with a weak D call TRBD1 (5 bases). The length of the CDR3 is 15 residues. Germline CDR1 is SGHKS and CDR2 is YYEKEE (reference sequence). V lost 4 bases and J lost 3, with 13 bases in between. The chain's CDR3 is CASSPPQGANEKLFF. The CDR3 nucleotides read TGTGCCAGCAGCCCCCCGCAGGGTGCTAATGAAAAACTGTTTTTT. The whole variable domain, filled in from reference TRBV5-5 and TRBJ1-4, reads DAGVTQSPTHLIKTRGQQVTLRCSPISGHKSVSWYQQVLGQGPQFIFQYYEKEERGRGNFPDRFSARQFPNYSSELNVNALLLGDSALYLCASSPPQGANEKLFFGSGTQLSVL.

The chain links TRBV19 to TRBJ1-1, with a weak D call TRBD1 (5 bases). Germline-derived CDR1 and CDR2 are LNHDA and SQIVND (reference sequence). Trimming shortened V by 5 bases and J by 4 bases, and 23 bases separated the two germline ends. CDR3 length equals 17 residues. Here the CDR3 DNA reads TGTGCCAGTAGTTGGACGGGACTCGGCGCCGAGGGCACTGAAGCTTTCTTT. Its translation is CASSWTGLGAEGTEAFF.

The CDR3 is CASSPRGLAGVGEQYF. The CDR3 DNA sequence: TGTGCCAGCAGTCCGAGAGGACTAGCGGGAGTTGGGGAGCAGTACTTC. V usage is TRBV27 and J usage is TRBJ2-7; 13 nucleotides match TRBD2. The length of the CDR3 is 16 residues. Per germline, CDR1 MNHEY and CDR2 SMNVEV (reference sequence). With V trimmed by 5 bases and J by 7 bases, 11 bases remained unmatched.

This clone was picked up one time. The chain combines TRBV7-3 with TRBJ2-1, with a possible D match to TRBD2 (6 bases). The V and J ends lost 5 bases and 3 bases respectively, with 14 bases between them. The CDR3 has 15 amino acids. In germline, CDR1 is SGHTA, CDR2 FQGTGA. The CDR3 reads CASSVRDSFYNEQFF. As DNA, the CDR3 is TGTGCCAGCAGCGTCCGGGACTCCTTCTACAATGAGCAGTTCTTC.

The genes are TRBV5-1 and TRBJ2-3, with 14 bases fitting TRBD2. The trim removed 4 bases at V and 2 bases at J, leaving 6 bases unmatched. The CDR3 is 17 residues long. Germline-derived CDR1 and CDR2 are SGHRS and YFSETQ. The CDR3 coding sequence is TGCGCCAGCAGCGGGGGACTAGCGGGGGCCTACACAGATACGCAGTATTTT. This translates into CASSGGLAGAYTDTQYF.

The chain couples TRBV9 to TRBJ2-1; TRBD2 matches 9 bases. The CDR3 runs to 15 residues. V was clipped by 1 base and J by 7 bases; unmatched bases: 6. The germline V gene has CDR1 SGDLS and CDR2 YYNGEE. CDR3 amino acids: CASSVNAGGRNEQFF. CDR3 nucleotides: TGTGCCAGCAGCGTAAATGCGGGGGGGCGTAATGAGCAGTTCTTC.

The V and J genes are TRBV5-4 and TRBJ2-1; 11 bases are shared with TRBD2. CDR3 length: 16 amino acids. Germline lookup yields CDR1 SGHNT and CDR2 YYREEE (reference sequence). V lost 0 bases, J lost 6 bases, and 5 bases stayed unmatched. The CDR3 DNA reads TGTGCCAGCAGCTTGGCCTTACTAGCGGGGGTCAATGAGCAGTTCTTC. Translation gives CASSLALLAGVNEQFF.

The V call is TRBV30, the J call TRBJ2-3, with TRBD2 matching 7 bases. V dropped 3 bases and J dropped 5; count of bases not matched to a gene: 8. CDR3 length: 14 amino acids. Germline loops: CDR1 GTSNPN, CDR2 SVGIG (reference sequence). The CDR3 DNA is TGTGCCTGGAGCCCCCACCAGCGGGAAGATACGCAGTATTTT. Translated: CAWSPHQREDTQYF. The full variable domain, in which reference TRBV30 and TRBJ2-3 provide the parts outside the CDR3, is SQTIHQWPATLVQPVGSPLSLECTVEGTSNPNLYWYRQAAGRGLQLLFYSVGIGQISSEVPQNLSASRPQDRQFILSSKKLLLSDSGFYLCAWSPHQREDTQYFGPGTRLTVL.

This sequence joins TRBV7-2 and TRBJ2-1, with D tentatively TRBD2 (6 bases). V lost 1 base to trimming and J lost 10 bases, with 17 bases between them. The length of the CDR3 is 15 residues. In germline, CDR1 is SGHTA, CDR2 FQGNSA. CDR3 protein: CASSLGRGTKTEQFF. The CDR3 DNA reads TGTGCCAGCAGCTTAGGGCGGGGAACTAAAACCGAGCAGTTCTTC.

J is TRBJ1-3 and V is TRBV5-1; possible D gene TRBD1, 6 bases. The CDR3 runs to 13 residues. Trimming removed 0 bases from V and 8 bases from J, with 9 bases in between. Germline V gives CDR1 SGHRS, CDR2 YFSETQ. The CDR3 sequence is CASSLDREYTIYF. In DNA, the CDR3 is TGCGCCAGCAGCTTGGACAGGGAATACACCATATATTTT.

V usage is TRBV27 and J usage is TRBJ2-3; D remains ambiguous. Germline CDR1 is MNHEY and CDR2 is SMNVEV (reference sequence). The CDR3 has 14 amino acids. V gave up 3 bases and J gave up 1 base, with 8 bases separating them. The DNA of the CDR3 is TGTGCCAGCAGTTTCGGCCGGGGCACAGATACGCAGTATTTT. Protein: CASSFGRGTDTQYF.

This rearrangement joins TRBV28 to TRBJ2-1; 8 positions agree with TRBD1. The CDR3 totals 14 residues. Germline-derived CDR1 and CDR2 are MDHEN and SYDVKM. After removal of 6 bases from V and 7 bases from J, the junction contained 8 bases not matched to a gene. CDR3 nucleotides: TGTGCCAGCAGATCCCCTGGACAGGGTAATGAGCAGTTCTTC. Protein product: CASRSPGQGNEQFF.